This TCR beta chain was captured by sequencing in a study of blood T cell repertoires in COVID-19. Only in-frame clones appear in the TCRdb table, and some are missing; sequencing was by immunoSEQ multiplex PCR. Of about 200,000 clones in the sample, approximately 85% were seen once. Participants' reported clinical history set cohort assignment. Trimming pared 6 bases from V and 2 bases from J, leaving 6 bases between. The CDR3 runs 11 residues. Germline loops: CDR1 SGHNT, CDR2 YYREEE (reference sequence). The chain employs TRBV5-4 and TRBJ2-7; D is undetermined. Sample: PBMCs or T cells enriched from blood (not recorded which). The receptor's source is a man aged 35 to 55 with acute COVID-19. In nucleotides, the CDR3 is TGTGCCAGCACCCTTCCCTACGAGCAGTACTTC. This encodes CASTLPYEQYF.